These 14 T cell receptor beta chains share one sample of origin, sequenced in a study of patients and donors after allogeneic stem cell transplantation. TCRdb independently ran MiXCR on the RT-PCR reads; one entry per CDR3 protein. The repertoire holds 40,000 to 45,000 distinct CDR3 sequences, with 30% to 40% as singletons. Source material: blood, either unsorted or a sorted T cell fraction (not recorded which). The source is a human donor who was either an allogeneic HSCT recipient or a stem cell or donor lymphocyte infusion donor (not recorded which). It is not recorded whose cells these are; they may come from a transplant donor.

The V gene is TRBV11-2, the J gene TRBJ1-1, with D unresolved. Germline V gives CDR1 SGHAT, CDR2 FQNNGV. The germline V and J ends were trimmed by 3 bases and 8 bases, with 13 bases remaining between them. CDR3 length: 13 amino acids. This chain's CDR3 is CASSLARRAEAFF. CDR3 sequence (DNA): TGTGCCAGCAGCTTGGCACGACGGGCCGAAGCTTTCTTT.

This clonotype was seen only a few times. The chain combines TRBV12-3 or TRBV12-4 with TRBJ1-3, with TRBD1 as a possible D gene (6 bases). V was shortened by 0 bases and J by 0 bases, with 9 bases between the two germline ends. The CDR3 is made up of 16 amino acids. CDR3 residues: CASSLARQVSGNTIYF. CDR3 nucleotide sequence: TGTGCCAGCAGTTTAGCACGACAGGTCTCTGGAAACACCATATATTTT.

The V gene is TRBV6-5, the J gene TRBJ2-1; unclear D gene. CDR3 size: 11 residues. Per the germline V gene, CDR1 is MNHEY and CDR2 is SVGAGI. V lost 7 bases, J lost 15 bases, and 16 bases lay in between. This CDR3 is CASTQTQVWFF. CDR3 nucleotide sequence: TGTGCCAGCACCCAAACCCAGGTTTGGTTCTTC.

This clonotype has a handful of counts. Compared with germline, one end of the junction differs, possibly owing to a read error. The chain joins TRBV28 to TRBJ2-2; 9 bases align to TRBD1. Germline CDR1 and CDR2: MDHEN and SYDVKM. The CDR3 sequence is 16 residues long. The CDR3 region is CASSSTGTGYTVELFF. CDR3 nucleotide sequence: TGTGCCAGCAGTTCAACCGGGACAGGGTACACCGTGGAGCTGTTTTTT.

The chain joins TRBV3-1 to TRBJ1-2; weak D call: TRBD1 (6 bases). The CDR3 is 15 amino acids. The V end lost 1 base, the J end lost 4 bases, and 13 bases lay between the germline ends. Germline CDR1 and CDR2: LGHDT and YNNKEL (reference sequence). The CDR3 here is CASSQGTVGGYGYTF. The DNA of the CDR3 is TGTGCCAGCAGCCAAGGGACAGTCGGGGGCTATGGCTACACCTTC.

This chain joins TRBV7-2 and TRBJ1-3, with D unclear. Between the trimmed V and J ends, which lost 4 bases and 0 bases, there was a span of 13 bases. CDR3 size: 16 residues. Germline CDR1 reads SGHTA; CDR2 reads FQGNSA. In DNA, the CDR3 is TGTGCCAGCAGCTCAGCGTTACGGCTCTCTGGAAACACCATATATTTT. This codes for CASSSALRLSGNTIYF.

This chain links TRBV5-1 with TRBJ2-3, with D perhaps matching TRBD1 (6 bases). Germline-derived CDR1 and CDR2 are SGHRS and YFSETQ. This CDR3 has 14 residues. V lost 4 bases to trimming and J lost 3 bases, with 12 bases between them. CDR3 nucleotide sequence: TGCGCCAGCAGCCTTACTACAGGGACAGATACGCAGTATTTT. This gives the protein CASSLTTGTDTQYF. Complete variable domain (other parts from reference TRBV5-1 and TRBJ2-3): KAGVTQTPRYLIKTRGQQVTLSCSPISGHRSVSWYQQTPGQGLQFLFEYFSETQRNKGNFPGRFSGRQFSNSRSEMNVSTLELGDSALYLCASSLTTGTDTQYFGPGTRLTVL.

This chain's CDR3 is CASSLSGYRLPTMNTEAFF. CDR3 bases: TGTGCCAGCAGCTTATCGGGATACAGGTTACCCACGATGAACACTGAAGCTTTCTTT. The chain couples TRBV7-9 to TRBJ1-1, with TRBD1 as a possible D gene (5 bases). V lost 2 bases and J lost 0, with 22 bases in between. The CDR3 is 19 residues long. From germline, CDR1 is SEHNR and CDR2 FQNEAQ (reference sequence).

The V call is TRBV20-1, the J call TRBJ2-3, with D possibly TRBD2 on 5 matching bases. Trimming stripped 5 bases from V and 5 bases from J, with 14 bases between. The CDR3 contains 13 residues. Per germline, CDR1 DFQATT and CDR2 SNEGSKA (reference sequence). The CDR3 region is CSALAGSQDTQYF. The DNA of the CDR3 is TGCAGTGCTCTGGCGGGCTCGCAAGATACGCAGTATTTT.

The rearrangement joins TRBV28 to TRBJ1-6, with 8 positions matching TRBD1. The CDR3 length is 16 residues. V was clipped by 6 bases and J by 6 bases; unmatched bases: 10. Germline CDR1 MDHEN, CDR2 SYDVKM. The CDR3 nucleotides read TGTGCCAGCAGGGGCTCCGGGACAGGACTTAATTCACCCCTCCACTTT. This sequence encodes CASRGSGTGLNSPLHF.

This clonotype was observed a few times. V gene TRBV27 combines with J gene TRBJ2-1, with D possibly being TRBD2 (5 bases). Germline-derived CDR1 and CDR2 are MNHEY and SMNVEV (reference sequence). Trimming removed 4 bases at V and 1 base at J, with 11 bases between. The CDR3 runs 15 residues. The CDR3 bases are TGTGCCAGCAGTTCGAGGGAGAATTCCTACAATGAGCAGTTCTTC. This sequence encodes CASSSRENSYNEQFF.

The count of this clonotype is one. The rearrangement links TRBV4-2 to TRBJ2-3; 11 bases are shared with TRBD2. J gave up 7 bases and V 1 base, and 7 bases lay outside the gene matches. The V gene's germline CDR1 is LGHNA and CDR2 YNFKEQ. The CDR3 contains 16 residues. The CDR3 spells CASSQVVAGGRYTQYF. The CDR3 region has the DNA TGTGCCAGCAGCCAAGTGGTAGCGGGAGGGCGATATACGCAGTATTTT.

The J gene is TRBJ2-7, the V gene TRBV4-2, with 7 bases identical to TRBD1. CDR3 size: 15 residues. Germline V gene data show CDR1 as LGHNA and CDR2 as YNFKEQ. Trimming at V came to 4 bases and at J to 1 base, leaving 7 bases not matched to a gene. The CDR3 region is CASSLETGSSYEQYF. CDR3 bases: TGTGCCAGCAGCCTCGAGACAGGGAGTTCCTACGAGCAGTACTTC.

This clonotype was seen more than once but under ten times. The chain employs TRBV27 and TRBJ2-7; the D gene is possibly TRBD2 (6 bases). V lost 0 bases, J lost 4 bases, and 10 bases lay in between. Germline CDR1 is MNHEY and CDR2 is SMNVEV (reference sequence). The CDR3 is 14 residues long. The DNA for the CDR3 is TGTGCCAGCAGTTTATCGGGGGGAGGATACGAGCAGTACTTC. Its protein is CASSLSGGGYEQYF.